The entry that follows covers one TCR beta chain sequence. Trimming pared 3 bases from V and 5 bases from J, leaving 13 bases between. The CDR3 length is 14 residues. The germline gives CDR1 SNHLY, CDR2 FYNNEI. This sample stems from a study of T cell responses to AZD1222 COVID-19 vaccine. Produced via immunoSEQ multiplex PCR; TCRdb's table is partial and in-frame only. The sample has around 99,000 clones; approximately 92% are singletons. The sequenced sample was peripheral blood, obtained on day 0 of AZD1222 vaccination. The chain combines TRBV2 with TRBJ2-5; perhaps TRBD2 as D (6 bases). This receptor was identified in an adult in good health. CDR3 nucleotides: TGTGCCAGCAGTGAGGGGTTTCGGGAGGAGACCCAGTACTTC. Its translation is CASSEGFREETQYF.